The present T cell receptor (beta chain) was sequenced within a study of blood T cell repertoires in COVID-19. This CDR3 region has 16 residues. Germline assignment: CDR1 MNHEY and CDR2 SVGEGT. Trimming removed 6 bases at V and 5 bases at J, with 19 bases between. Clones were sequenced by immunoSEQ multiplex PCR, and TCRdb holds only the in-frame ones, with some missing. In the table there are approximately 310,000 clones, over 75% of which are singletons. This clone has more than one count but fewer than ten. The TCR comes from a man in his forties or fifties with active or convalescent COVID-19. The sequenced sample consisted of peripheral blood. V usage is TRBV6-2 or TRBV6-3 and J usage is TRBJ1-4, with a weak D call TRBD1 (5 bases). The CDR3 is CASSPDSRRANEKLFF. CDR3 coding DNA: TGTGCCAGCAGCCCTGACAGCCGCCGCGCGAATGAAAAACTGTTTTTT.